The 8 T cell receptor beta chains in this list originate from one sample, sequenced in a study of T cells in Graves' hyperthyroidism and ophthalmopathy. Regions amplified from RNA transcripts were the TCR beta CDR3 regions. HTBI primers were employed in a first-round RT-PCR of the TCR CDR3. TCRdb reprocessed the multiplex PCR reads with MiXCR, giving one entry per CDR3 protein. The data show hundreds of thousands of distinct CDR3 sequences, around 19% seen once. Sequencing input: blood. These receptors originate from a woman aged 50 to 60 with Graves' hyperthyroidism that later progressed to Graves' ophthalmopathy.

The chain carries TRBV11-2 and TRBJ2-5; D uncertain. Trimming took 1 base from V and 5 from J, leaving 11 bases between them. The CDR3 contains 14 residues. Germline loops: CDR1 SGHAT, CDR2 FQNNGV. CDR3 DNA sequence: TGTGCCAGCAGCTTAGGTGCGGCTAGGGAGACCCAGTACTTC. This encodes CASSLGAARETQYF.

This chain joins TRBV6-1 and TRBJ2-7, with 9 bases identical to TRBD1. The CDR3 runs 16 residues. In germline, CDR1 is MNHNS, CDR2 SASEGT. The trim removed 1 base at V and 3 bases at J, leaving 7 bases unmatched. CDR3 coding DNA: TGTGCCAGCAGTGAAGGGGGGACAGGGAGCTTCTACGAGCAGTACTTC. Translated, it gives CASSEGGTGSFYEQYF.

This clonotype was seen a few times. The CDR3 is CASSQTILRVSSSGANVLTF. The CDR3 DNA reads as TGTGCCAGTAGCCAGACAATACTGAGGGTTTCGAGTTCTGGGGCCAACGTCCTGACTTTC. The J gene is TRBJ2-6, the V gene TRBV19; D might be TRBD2 (5 bases). V shed 6 bases and J shed 1 base, with 25 bases lying between them. The CDR3 loop spans 20 amino acids. Germline-derived CDR1 and CDR2 are LNHDA and SQIVND (reference sequence).

The V and J genes are TRBV2 and TRBJ2-6; D ambiguous. The V gene's germline CDR1 is SNHLY and CDR2 FYNNEI. This CDR3 is 16 amino acids long. V lost 5 bases to trimming and J lost 0 bases, with 11 bases between them. CDR3 in DNA: TGTGCCAGCAGTATACACATTAACTCTGGGGCCAACGTCCTGACTTTC. Residues: CASSIHINSGANVLTF. Filled out from reference TRBV2 and TRBJ2-6, the complete variable domain reads EPEVTQTPSHQVTQMGQEVILRCVPISNHLYFYWYRQILGQKVEFLVSFYNNEISEKSEIFDDQFSVERPDGSNFTLKIRSTKLEDSAMYFCASSIHINSGANVLTFGAGSRLTVL.

The chain employs TRBV7-9 and TRBJ2-7; D perhaps matches TRBD1 (6 bases). CDR3 length: 15 residues. Deletions cut 5 bases from V and 0 bases from J, with 14 bases between. Germline V gene sequence: CDR1 SEHNR, CDR2 FQNEAQ (reference sequence). CDR3 residues: CASSPSRGTSYEQYF. The CDR3 DNA reads TGTGCCAGCAGCCCCTCGAGGGGGACCTCCTACGAGCAGTACTTC.

This chain uses TRBV7-9 with TRBJ2-2; 10 nucleotides match TRBD1. Germline values: CDR1 SEHNR, CDR2 FQNEAQ (reference sequence). CDR3 size: 15 residues. The trim removed 5 bases at V and 7 bases at J, leaving 7 bases unmatched. The CDR3 coding sequence is TGTGCCAGCAGCAGAGGGACAGGGGTAGACGGGGAGCTGTTTTTT. Its protein product is CASSRGTGVDGELFF.

This chain connects TRBV4-1 to TRBJ1-1; no definite D call. Germline V lookup: CDR1 MGHRA, CDR2 YSYEKL. Trimming pared 4 bases from V and 2 bases from J, leaving 20 bases between. The CDR3 is 17 residues long. CDR3 DNA sequence: TGCGCCAGCAGCCTCCGAACACTCCAGGAGACCAACACTGAAGCTTTCTTT. As protein: CASSLRTLQETNTEAFF.

In this sample, this clonotype turned up a few times. The chain carries TRBV6-5 and TRBJ1-5; D not resolved. CDR3 length: 14 amino acids. Trimming pared 0 bases from V and 6 bases from J, leaving 9 bases between. CDR1 MNHEY and CDR2 SVGAGI come from the germline V gene. The CDR3 spells CASSYSKDSQPQHF. CDR3 sequence (DNA): TGTGCCAGCAGTTACTCGAAGGATTCTCAGCCCCAGCATTTT.